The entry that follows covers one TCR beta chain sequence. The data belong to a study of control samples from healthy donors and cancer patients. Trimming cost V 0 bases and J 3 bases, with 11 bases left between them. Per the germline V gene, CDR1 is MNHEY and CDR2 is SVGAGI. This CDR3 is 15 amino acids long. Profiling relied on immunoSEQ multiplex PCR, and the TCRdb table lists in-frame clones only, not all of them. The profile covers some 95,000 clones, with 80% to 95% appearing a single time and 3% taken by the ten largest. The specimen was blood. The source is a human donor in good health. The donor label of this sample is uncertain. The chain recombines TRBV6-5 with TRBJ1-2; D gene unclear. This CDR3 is CASSYSGISDYGYTF. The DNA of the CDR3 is TGTGCCAGCAGTTACTCGGGGATCAGCGACTATGGCTACACCTTC.